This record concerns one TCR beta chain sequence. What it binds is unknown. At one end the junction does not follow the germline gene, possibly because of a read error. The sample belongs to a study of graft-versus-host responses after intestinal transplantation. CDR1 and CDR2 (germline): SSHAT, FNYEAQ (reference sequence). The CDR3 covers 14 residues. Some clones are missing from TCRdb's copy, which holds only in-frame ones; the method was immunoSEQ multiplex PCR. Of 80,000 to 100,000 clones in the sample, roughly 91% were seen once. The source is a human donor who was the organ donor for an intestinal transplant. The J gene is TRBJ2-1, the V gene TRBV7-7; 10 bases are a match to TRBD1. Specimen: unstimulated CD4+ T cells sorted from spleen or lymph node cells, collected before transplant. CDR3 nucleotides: TGTGCTAGCAGCCCCCGACAGGGGGCAGGTGAGCAGTTCTTC. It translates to CASSPRQGAGEQFF.